This T cell receptor (beta chain) came from a study of cytomegalovirus exposure and HLA in healthy donors. General study results and limits: Only CMV serostatus was available as immune exposure information. Later analysis demonstrated an association between a missense DCLRE1C variant and TCR beta V- and J-gene trimming. The study flagged fewer than 200 TCR beta chains as cytomegalovirus-associated.

Germline V gene sequence: CDR1 SGHKS, CDR2 YYEKEE (reference sequence). The CDR3 consists of 16 residues. With 4 bases clipped from V and 5 bases from J, the junction kept 8 bases outside the gene matches. Use of 60 Vbeta and 13 Jbeta primers characterized the PCR. Method: immunoSEQ multiplex PCR; TCRdb's copy keeps in-frame clones and lacks some. This sample yields over 40,000 clones, of which over 60% are seen a single time; 2.5% to 3% belongs to the top ten. With respect to this clone: Its antigen is as yet unknown.

The sample comprised PBMCs. The source is a woman in her thirties or forties in good health and CMV-seropositive. The V gene is TRBV5-5, the J gene TRBJ2-2; 10 bases map to TRBD2. CDR3 sequence reads: CASSRSGGAGTGELFF. CDR3 coding DNA: TGTGCCAGCAGCCGAAGCGGGGGGGCGGGAACCGGGGAGCTGTTTTTT.